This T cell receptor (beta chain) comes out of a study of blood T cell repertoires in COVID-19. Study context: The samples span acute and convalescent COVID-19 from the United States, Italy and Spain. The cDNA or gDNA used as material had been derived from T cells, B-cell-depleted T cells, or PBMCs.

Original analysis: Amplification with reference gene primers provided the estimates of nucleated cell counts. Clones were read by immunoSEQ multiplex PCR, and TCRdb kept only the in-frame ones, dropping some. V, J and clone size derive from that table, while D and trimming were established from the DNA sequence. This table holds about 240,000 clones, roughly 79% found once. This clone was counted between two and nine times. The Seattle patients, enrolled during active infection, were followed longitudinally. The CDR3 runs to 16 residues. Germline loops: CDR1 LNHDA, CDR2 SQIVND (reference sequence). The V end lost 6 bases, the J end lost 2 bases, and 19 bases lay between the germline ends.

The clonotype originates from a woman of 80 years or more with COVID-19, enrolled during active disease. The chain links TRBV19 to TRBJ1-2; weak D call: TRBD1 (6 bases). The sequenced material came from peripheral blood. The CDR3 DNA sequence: TGTGCCAGTAGGGAGGAAAGGGGGACGGAGAACTATGGCTACACCTTC. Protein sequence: CASREERGTENYGYTF. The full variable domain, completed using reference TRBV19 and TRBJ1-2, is DGGITQSPKYLFRKEGQNVTLSCEQNLNHDAMYWYRQDPGQGLRLIYYSQIVNDFQKGDIAEGYSVSREKKESFPLTVTSAQKNPTAFYLCASREERGTENYGYTFGSGTRLTVV.